Described below is a single T cell receptor (beta chain) sequence and its context. Its antigen has not been determined. No base quality information exists; no much larger clone differs at one position. Library method: the immunoSEQ multiplex PCR assay. Entries here come from immuneACCESS through TCRdb and include only in-frame sequences with V and J called. Some clones fail to appear in such tables; in the studies checked, an unresolved V gene covers under half of the shortfall, and the cause of the remainder is unknown. The sample yields some 410,000 clones; 90% were counted once. Together, the top ten hold around 6.4% of the sample. The data belong to a study of control samples from healthy donors and cancer patients (dated by TCRdb to the early 2020s). Sequences SGHDT (CDR1) and YYEEEE (CDR2) are obtained from the germline V gene. The CDR3 covers 15 residues, taking in both the cysteine and the phenylalanine. Only the CDR3 part of the read is kept: 45 bases, read in frame from the first base. V is trimmed back by 0 bases and J by 3 bases, and the junction contains 6 bases that no gene match accounts for.

Rearrangement joined TRBV5-6 to TRBJ2-7, and TRBD1 matches 7 of the central bases. This receptor was identified in a man aged 35 to 55 with head and neck cancer. The sequenced sample consisted of PBMCs. The nucleotides are TGTGCCAGCAGCTTGGCGGGGACAGATTTCTACGAGCAGTACTTC. Translated, it gives CASSLAGTDFYEQYF.